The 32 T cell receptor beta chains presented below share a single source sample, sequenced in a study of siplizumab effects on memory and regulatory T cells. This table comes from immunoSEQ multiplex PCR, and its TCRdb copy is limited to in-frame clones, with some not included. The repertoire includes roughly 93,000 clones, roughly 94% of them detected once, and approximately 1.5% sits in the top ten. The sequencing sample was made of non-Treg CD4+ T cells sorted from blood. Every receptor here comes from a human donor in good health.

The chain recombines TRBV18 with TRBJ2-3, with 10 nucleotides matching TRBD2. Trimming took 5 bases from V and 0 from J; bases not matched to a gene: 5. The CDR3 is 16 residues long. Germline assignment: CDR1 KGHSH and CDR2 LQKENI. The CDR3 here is CASSKTSGASTDTQYF. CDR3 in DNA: TGTGCCAGCTCAAAAACTAGCGGGGCTAGCACAGATACGCAGTATTTT.

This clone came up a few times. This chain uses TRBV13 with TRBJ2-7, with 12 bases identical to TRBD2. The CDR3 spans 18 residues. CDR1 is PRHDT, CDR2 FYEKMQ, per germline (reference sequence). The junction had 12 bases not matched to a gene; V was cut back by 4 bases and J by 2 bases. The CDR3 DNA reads TGTGCCAGCAGCTCCATACACAGCCGGACTAGCGGGACCTACGAGCAGTACTTC. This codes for CASSSIHSRTSGTYEQYF.

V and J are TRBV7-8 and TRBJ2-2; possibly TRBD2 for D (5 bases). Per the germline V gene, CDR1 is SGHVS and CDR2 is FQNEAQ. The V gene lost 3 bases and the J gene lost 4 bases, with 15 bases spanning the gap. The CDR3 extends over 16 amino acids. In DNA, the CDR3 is TGTGCCAGCAGCTTCGTTCGTGGGAGTCCCACCGGGGAGCTGTTTTTT. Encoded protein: CASSFVRGSPTGELFF.

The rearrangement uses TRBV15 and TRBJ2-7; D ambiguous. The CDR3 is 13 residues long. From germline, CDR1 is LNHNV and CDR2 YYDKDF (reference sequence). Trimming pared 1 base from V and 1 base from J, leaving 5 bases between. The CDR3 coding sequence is TGTGCCACCAGCAGAGGTGCTTCCTACGAGCAGTACTTC. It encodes CATSRGASYEQYF.

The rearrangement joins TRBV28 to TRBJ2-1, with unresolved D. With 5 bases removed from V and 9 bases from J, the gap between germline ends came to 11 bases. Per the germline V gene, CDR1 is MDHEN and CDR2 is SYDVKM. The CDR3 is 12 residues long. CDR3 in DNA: TGTGCCAGCAGTCCCGAAGTGCGTGAGCAGTTCTTC. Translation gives CASSPEVREQFF.

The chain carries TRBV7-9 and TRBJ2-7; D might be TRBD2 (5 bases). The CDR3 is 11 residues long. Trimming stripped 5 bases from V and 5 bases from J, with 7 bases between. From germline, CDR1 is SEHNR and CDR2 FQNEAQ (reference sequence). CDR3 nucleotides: TGTGCCAGCAGCAGGAGGCACGAGCAGTACTTC. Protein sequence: CASSRRHEQYF.

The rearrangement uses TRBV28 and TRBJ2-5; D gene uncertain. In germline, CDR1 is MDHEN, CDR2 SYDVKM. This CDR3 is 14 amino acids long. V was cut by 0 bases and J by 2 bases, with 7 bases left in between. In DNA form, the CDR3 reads TGTGCCAGCAGTTTATGGACACCTCAAGAGACCCAGTACTTC. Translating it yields CASSLWTPQETQYF.

CDR3 nucleotides: TGTGCCAGCAGCCGGCCCGCTAGCGGGAGGGCCATGCTTTCGTCTGAGCAGTTCTTC. Translated: CASSRPASGRAMLSSEQFF. The gene calls are TRBV7-2 and TRBJ2-1, with TRBD2 matching 12 bases. Germline V gene sequence: CDR1 SGHTA, CDR2 FQGNSA. The CDR3 is 19 amino acids. V shed 5 bases and J 9 bases; nucleotides not matched to a gene: 20.

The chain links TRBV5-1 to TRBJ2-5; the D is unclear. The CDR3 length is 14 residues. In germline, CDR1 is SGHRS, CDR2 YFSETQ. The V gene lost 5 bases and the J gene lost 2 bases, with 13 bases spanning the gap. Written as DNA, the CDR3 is TGCGCCAGCAGTAAGGACGGAAAACAAGAGACCCAGTACTTC. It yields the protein CASSKDGKQETQYF.

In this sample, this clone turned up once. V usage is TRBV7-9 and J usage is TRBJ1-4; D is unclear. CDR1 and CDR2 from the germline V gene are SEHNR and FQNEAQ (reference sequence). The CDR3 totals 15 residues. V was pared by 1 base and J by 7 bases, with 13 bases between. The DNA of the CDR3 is TGTGCCAGCAGCTTAGTGTTGGGGAATGGTGAAAAACTGTTTTTT. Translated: CASSLVLGNGEKLFF.

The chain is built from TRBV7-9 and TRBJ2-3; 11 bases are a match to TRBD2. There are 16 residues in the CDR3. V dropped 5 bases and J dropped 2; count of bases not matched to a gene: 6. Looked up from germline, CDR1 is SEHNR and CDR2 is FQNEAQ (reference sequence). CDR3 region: CASSPGTSGLTDTQYF. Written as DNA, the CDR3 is TGTGCCAGCAGCCCGGGGACTAGCGGACTCACAGATACGCAGTATTTT. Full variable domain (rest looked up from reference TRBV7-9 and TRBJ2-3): DTGVSQNPRHKITKRGQNVTFRCDPISEHNRLYWYRQTLGQGPEFLTYFQNEAQLEKSRLLSDRFSAERPKGSFSTLEIQRTEQGDSAMYLCASSPGTSGLTDTQYFGPGTRLTVL.

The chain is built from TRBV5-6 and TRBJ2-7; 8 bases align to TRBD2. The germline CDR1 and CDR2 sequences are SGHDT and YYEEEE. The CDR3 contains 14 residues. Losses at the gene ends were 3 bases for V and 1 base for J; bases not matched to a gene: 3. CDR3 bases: TGTGCCAGCAGCTCTTTAGCGGGATCCTACGAGCAGTACTTC. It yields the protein CASSSLAGSYEQYF.

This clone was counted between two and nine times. The CDR3 is CASRQGTGGRQETQYF. The CDR3 DNA is TGTGCCAGCAGACAGGGGACAGGGGGAAGGCAAGAGACCCAGTACTTC. The chain has TRBV5-8 and TRBJ2-5, with TRBD1 matching 11 bases. Per the germline V gene, CDR1 is SGHTS and CDR2 is YDEGEE. The CDR3 extends over 16 amino acids. J was trimmed by 2 bases and V by 5 bases; bases with no gene match: 8.

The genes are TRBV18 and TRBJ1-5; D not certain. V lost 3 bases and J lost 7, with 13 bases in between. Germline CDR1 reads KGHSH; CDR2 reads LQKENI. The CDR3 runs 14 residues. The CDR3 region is CASSPLEHGQPQHF. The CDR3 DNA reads TGTGCCAGCTCACCCCTAGAACACGGGCAGCCCCAGCATTTT.

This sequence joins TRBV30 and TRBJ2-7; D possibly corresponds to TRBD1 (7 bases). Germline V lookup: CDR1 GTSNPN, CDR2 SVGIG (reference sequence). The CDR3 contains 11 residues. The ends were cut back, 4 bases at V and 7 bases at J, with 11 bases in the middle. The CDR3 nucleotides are TGTGCCTGGACAGGGGGGATTGAGCAGTACTTC. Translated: CAWTGGIEQYF.

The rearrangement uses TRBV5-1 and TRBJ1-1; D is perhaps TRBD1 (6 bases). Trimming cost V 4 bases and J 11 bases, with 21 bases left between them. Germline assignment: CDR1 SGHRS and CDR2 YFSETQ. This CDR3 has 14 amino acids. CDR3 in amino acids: CASSPSDRGQEAFF. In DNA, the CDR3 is TGCGCCAGCAGCCCCTCGGACCGGGGGCAGGAGGCTTTCTTT.

CDR3 coding DNA: TGCAGCGTTGAGTGGGGATTAAACACTGAAGCTTTCTTT. The encoded protein is CSVEWGLNTEAFF. The chain has TRBV29-1 and TRBJ1-1; D remains ambiguous. Trimming left V 3 bases short and J 2 bases short, with 10 bases between. The CDR3 has 13 residues. Germline CDR1 SQVTM, CDR2 ANQGSEA.

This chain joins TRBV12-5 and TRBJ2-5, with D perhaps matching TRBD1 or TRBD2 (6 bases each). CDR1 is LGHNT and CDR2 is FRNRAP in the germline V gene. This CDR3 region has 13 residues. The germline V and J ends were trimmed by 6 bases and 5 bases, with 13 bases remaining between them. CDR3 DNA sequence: TGTGCTAGTGGGGAGAGAGGGGGGGAGACCCAGTACTTC. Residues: CASGERGGETQYF.

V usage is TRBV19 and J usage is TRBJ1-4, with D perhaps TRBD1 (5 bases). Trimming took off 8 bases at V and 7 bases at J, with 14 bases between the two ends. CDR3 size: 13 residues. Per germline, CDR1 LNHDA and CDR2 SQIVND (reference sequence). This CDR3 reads CASARVGGEKLFF. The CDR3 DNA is TGTGCCAGTGCGAGGGTGGGGGGTGAAAAACTGTTTTTT.

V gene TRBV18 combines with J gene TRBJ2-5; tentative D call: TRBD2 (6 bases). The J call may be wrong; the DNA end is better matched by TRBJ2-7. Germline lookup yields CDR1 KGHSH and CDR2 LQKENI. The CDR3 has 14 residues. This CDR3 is CASTLADHSYEQYF. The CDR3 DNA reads TGTGCCAGCACTTTAGCGGACCACTCCTACGAGCAGTACTTC.

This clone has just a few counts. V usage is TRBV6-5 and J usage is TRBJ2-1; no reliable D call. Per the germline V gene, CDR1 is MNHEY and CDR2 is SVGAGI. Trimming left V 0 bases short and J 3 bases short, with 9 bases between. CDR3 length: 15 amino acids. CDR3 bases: TGTGCCAGCAGTTACTCTAGGGTGGGCTACAATGAGCAGTTCTTC. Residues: CASSYSRVGYNEQFF.

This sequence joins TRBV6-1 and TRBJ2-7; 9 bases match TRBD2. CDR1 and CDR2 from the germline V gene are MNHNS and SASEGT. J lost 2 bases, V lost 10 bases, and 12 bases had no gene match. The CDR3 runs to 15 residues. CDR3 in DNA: TGTGCCACCCAAATACTAGCGGGCGGGACCTACGAGCAGTACTTC. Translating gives CATQILAGGTYEQYF.

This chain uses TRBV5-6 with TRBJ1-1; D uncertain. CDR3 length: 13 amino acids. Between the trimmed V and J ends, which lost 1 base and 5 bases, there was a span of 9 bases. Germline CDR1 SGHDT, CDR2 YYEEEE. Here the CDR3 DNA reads TGTGCCAGCAGCTTGAACCGTAGGACTGAAGCTTTCTTT. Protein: CASSLNRRTEAFF.

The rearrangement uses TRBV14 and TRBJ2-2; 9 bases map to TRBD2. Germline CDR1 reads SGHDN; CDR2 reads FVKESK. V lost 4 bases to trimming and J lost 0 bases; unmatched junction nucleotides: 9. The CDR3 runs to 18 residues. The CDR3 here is CASSPLAGDDTNTGELFF. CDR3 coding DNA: TGTGCCAGCAGCCCATTAGCGGGAGATGACACGAACACCGGGGAGCTGTTTTTT.

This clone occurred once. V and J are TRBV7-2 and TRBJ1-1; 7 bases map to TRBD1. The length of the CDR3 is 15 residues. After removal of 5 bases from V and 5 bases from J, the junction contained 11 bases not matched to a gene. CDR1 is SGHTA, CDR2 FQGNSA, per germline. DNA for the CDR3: TGTGCCAGCAGCCCGCCCAGGACAGGAATAACTGAAGCTTTCTTT. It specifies CASSPPRTGITEAFF.

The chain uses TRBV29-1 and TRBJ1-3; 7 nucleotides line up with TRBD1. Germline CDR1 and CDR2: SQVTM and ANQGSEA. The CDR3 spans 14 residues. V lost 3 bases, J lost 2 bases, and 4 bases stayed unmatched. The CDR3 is CSVDGQAAGNTIYF. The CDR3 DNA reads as TGCAGCGTTGATGGACAGGCGGCTGGAAACACCATATATTTT.

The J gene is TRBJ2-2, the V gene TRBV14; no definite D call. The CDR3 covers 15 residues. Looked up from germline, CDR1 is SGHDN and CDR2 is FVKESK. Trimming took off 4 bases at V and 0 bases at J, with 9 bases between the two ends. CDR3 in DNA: TGTGCCAGCAGCCCCCGGGTTACGAACACCGGGGAGCTGTTTTTT. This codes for CASSPRVTNTGELFF.

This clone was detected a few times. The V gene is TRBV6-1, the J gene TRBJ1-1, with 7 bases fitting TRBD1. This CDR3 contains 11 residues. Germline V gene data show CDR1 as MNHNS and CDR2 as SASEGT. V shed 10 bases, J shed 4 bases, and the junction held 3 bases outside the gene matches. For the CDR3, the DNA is TGTGCCACTACAGGGGTCACTGAAGCTTTCTTT. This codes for CATTGVTEAFF.

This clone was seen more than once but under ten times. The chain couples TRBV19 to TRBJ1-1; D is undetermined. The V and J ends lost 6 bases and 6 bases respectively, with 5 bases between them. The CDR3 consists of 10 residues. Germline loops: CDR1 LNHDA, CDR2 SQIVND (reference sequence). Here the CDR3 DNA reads TGTGCCAGTAGATCGTCTGAAGCTTTCTTT. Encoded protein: CASRSSEAFF.

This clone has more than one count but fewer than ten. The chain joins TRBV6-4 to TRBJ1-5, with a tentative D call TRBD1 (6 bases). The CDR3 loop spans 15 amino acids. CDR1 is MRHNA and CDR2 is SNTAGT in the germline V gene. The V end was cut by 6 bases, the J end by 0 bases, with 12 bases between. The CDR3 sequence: CASRLQGNSNQPQHF. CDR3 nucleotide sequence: TGTGCCAGCAGATTACAGGGAAATAGCAATCAGCCCCAGCATTTT.

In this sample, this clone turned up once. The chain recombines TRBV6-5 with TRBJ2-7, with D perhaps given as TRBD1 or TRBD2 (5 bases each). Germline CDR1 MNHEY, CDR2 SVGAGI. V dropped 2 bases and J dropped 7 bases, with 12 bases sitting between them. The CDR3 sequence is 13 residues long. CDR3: CASSYDGAKEQYF. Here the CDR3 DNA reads TGTGCCAGCAGTTACGACGGGGCAAAAGAGCAGTACTTC.

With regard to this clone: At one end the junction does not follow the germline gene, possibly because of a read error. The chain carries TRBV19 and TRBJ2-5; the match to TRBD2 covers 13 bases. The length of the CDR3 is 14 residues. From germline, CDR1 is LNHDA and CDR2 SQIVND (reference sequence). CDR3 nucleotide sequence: TGTGCCAGCGGACTAGCGGGGGCTCAAGGGACCCAGTACTTC. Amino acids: CASGLAGAQGTQYF.